The present T cell receptor beta chain was sequenced within a study of shared clonotypes between healthy human individuals. Ten immunoSEQ deep assay plates held the unsorted PBMC DNA. This table comes from immunoSEQ multiplex PCR, and its TCRdb copy is limited to in-frame clones, with some not included. The sample lists around 500,000 clones; roughly four fifths were seen once. With V trimmed by 4 bases and J by 2 bases, 5 bases remained unmatched. The length of the CDR3 is 14 residues. CDR1 and CDR2 from the germline V gene are MDHEN and SYDVKM. The clonotype originates from a woman aged 40 to 50 in good health. Some clones in this sample may be carry-over from other donors' samples. Sequenced sample: PBMCs. V and J are TRBV28 and TRBJ2-7, with 7 bases lining up with TRBD2. The CDR3 nucleotides are TGTGCCAGCAGTTCCGGGACTATCACCTACGAGCAGTACTTC. It specifies CASSSGTITYEQYF.